The T cell receptor (beta chain) under discussion was sequenced for a study of T-cell reconstitution after alpha-beta-depleted transplantation in children. Remarks on this clonotype: The antigen remains undetermined. This could be a read error, since a much larger clone is one nucleotide away.

Study conclusions and caveats: The main origin of T-cell counts and diversity one year after transplant was newly produced T cells. Alpha-beta T cells present about two months after transplant were reported to originate from several hundred expanded graft clones. Some patients owed their high day-60 TCRbeta diversity to surviving recipient T cells and thymic progenitors.

As it was prepared, the TCRbeta library received unique molecular identifiers. TCRdb re-analysed the PCR reads in MiXCR, keeping a single row per CDR3 protein. The sample yields around 450,000 distinct CDR3 sequences, under 12% seen once. CDR1 MNHEY and CDR2 SMNVEV come from the germline V gene (reference sequence). V shed 3 bases and J 3 bases; nucleotides not matched to a gene: 10. The CDR3 has 17 amino acids. The clonotype was recovered from a child between 2 and 9 years old with inherited bone marrow failure, due to receive a stem cell transplant. The chain joins TRBV27 to TRBJ2-2; 7 bases agree with TRBD1. Sequencing used PBMCs, obtained before TCRalphabeta/CD19-depleted stem cell transplant. CDR3 coding DNA: TGTGCCAGCAGTTTGGCGACAGGGCGTCTGTACACCGGGGAGCTGTTTTTT. This translates into CASSLATGRLYTGELFF.